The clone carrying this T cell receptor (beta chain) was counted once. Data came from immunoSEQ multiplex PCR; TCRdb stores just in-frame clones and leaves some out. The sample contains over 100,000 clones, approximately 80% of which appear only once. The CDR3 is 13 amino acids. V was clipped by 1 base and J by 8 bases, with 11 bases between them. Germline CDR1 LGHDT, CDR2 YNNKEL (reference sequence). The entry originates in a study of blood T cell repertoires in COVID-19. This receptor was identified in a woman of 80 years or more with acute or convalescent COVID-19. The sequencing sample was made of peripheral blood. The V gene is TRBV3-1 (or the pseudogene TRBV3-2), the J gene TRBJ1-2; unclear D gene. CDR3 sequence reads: CASSQARRGGYTF. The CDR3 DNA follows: TGTGCCAGCAGCCAAGCAAGGCGGGGAGGCTACACCTTC.